This TCR beta chain was observed in a study of CD8 T cells in ankylosing spondylitis. TCRdb re-called the 5' RACE reads through MiXCR, storing one row per CDR3 protein. This sample has fewer than 750,000 distinct CDR3 sequences, with about 20% found just once. CDR3 length equals 15 residues. The germline V gene encodes CDR1 MNHEY and CDR2 SMNVEV (reference sequence). The V end was cut by 5 bases, the J end by 7 bases, with 18 bases between. This clonotype was seen more than once but under ten times. Antigen specificity is unknown. Study results and limitations: Characteristic of ankylosing spondylitis blood, it appeared, was a TCR beta motif comprising roughly 8 highly homologous variants.

The origin of this receptor is a male donor with ankylosing spondylitis. V and J are TRBV27 and TRBJ2-1; D ambiguous. Sequenced: blood, either unsorted or a sorted T cell fraction (not recorded which). The DNA for the CDR3 is TGTGCCAGCAGTCCTAGAAACCGCCCCACAAATGAGCAGTTCTTC. This sequence encodes CASSPRNRPTNEQFF.